This T cell receptor (beta chain) was documented in a study of blood T cell repertoires in COVID-19. Clones were sequenced by immunoSEQ multiplex PCR, and TCRdb holds only the in-frame ones, with some missing. Here the sample spans roughly 200,000 clones, approximately 86% being singletons. This TCR came from a woman aged 25 to 39 who had been exposed to COVID-19. The specimen was PBMCs or T cells enriched from blood (not recorded which).

Here the CDR3 reads CASSGTGTGVYEQYF. CDR3 sequence (DNA): TGCGCCAGCAGCGGGACCGGGACAGGGGTCTACGAGCAGTACTTC. The V and J genes are TRBV5-1 and TRBJ2-7; 10 bases map to TRBD1. This CDR3 region has 15 residues. J lost 3 bases, V lost 4 bases, and 7 bases had no gene match. Germline CDR1 reads SGHRS; CDR2 reads YFSETQ.